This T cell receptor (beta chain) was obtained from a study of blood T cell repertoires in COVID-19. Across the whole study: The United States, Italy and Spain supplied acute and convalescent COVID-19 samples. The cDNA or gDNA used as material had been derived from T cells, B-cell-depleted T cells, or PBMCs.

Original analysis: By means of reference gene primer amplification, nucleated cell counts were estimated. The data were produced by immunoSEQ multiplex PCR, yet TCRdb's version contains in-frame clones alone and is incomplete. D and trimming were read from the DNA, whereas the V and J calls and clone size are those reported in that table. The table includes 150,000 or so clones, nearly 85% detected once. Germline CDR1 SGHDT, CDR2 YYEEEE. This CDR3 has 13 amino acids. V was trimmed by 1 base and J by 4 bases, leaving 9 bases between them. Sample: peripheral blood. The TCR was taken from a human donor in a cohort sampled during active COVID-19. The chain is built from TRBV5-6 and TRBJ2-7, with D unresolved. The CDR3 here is CASSLWQKYEQYF. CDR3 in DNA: TGTGCCAGCAGCTTGTGGCAGAAATACGAGCAGTACTTC.